This T cell receptor beta chain was obtained from a study of blood T cell repertoires in COVID-19. Overall study context: Acute and convalescent COVID-19 specimens originated in the United States, Italy and Spain. Sources were T cells, B-cell-depleted T cells, or PBMCs; the material itself was cDNA or gDNA.

Profiled with immunoSEQ multiplex PCR; TCRdb holds only in-frame clones, not every one. The sample holds 450,000 to 500,000 clones, 80% to 90% seen once. Germline lookup yields CDR1 MDHEN and CDR2 SYDVKM. V was trimmed by 5 bases and J by 7 bases, leaving 17 bases between them. The CDR3 has 14 amino acids. This receptor was identified in a human donor in a cohort sampled during active COVID-19. This sequence joins TRBV28 and TRBJ2-5, with D uncertain. Sequenced sample: peripheral blood. CDR3 nucleotides: TGTGCCAGCAGTCCGCCTATATTATCCGGGACCCAGTACTTC. This translates into CASSPPILSGTQYF.